The T cell receptor beta chain described here comes from a study of spatial heterogeneity in lung cancer. The wider study: Follow-up PBMC specimens underwent sequencing when available; their median timing was around 2 years after resection. The study consistently detected more beta-chain than alpha-chain sequences.

The time point denotes: blood at routine non-recurrence follow-up after resection. Whole RNA came from tumor, nontumor lung or frozen PBMC and was sequenced without being sorted. TCR cDNA molecules each had a unique molecular identifier. In TCRdb, the 5' RACE reads were re-called with MiXCR into one record per CDR3 protein. The repertoire holds fewer than 30,000 distinct CDR3 sequences, with around 9.6% as singletons. Germline V gene sequence: CDR1 MNHNS, CDR2 SASEGT. The CDR3 is made up of 15 amino acids. V lost 10 bases to trimming and J lost 2 bases; unmatched junction nucleotides: 13. The chain links TRBV6-1 to TRBJ2-5; 7 bases are shared with TRBD1. The clonotype originates from a male donor with early-stage non-small cell lung cancer. This specimen was PBMCs, taken at follow-up. Here the CDR3 reads CATHTGDTRQETQYF. CDR3 DNA: TGTGCCACCCATACAGGGGATACTCGGCAAGAGACCCAGTACTTC.